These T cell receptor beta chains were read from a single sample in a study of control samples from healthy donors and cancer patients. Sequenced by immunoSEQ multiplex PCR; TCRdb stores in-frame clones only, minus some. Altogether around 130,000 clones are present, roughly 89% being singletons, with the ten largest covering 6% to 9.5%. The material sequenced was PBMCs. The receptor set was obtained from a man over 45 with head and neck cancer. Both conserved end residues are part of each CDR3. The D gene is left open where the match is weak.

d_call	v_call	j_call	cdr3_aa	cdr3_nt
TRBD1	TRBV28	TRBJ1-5	CASRSTGGQGRTQHF	TGTGCCAGCAGATCCACAGGGGGACAAGGCAGGACCCAGCATTTT
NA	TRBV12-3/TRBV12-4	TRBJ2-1	CASSFSGSNEQFF	TGTGCCAGCAGTTTTTCAGGATCCAATGAGCAGTTCTTC
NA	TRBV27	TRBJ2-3	CASRKRIQEEDTQYF	TGTGCCAGCAGAAAAAGGATACAGGAGGAGGATACGCAGTATTTT
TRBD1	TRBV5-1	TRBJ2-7	CASSWSWDRGRSESEQYF	TGCGCCAGCAGCTGGAGTTGGGACAGGGGGCGCTCCGAGAGCGAGCAGTACTTC
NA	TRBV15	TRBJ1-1	CATRRGENTEAFF	TGTGCCACCAGAAGGGGGGAGAACACTGAAGCTTTCTTT
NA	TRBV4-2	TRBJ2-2	CASSQAGAENTGELFF	TGTGCCAGCAGCCAAGCTGGGGCGGAGAACACCGGGGAGCTGTTTTTT
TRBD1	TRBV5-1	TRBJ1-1	CASSPSQGANTEAFF	TGCGCCAGCAGCCCCTCTCAGGGGGCGAACACTGAAGCTTTCTTT
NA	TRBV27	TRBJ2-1	CASRDHSVYEQFF	TGTGCCAGCAGAGACCATAGCGTCTATGAGCAGTTCTTC
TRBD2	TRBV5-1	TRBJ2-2	CASSTGLAGGTGELFF	TGCGCCAGCAGCACGGGACTAGCGGGGGGCACCGGGGAGCTGTTTTTT
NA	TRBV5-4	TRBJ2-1	CASSLASGSYNEQFF	TGTGCCAGCAGCTTGGCGAGCGGTTCCTACAATGAGCAGTTCTTC
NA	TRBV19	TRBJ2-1	CASRYSQDSYNEQFF	TGTGCCAGTCGATATTCCCAGGACAGCTACAATGAGCAGTTCTTC
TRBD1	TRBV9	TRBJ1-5	CARPTGVVLNQPQHF	TGTGCCAGACCCACAGGGGTAGTGTTGAATCAGCCCCAGCATTTT
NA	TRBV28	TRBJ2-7	CASSLQAFSYEQYF	TGTGCCAGCAGTTTACAGGCTTTCTCCTACGAGCAGTACTTC
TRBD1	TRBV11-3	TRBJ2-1	CASSPGGEAYNEQFF	TGTGCCAGCAGTCCAGGGGGCGAGGCCTACAATGAGCAGTTCTTC
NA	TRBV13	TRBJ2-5	CASSLVSDQETQYF	TGTGCCAGCAGCTTAGTAAGTGACCAAGAGACCCAGTACTTC
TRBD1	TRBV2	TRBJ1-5	CASADRDRGGNQPQHF	TGTGCCAGCGCAGACCGGGACAGGGGAGGCAATCAGCCCCAGCATTTT
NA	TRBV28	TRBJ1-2	CASHEPAGDNYGYTF	TGTGCCAGCCACGAGCCGGCAGGGGACAACTATGGCTACACCTTC
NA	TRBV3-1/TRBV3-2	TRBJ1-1	CASSQARYEGTEAFF	TGTGCCAGCAGCCAGGCCCGTTACGAGGGCACTGAAGCTTTCTTT
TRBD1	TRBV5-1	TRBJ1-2	CASSLSVGGQGNGYTF	TGCGCCAGCAGCTTGTCCGTCGGGGGACAGGGAAATGGCTACACCTTC
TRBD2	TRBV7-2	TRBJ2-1	CASRLAGSPYNEQFF	TGTGCCAGCAGGCTAGCGGGCTCCCCCTACAATGAGCAGTTCTTC
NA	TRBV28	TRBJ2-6	CAATSGANVLTF	TGTGCCGCTACCTCTGGGGCCAACGTCCTGACTTTC
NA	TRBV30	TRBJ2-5	CAWSVLGETQYF	TGTGCCTGGAGTGTACTAGGGGAGACCCAGTACTTC
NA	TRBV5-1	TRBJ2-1	CASITSPGFGEQFF	TGCGCCAGCATAACCTCCCCCGGGTTTGGTGAGCAGTTCTTC
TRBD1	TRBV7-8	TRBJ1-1	CASSTRDRGFTEAFF	TGTGCCAGCAGCACCAGGGACAGGGGCTTCACTGAAGCTTTCTTT
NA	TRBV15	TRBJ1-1	CATSRARNTEAFF	TGTGCCACCAGCAGAGCCCGGAACACTGAAGCTTTCTTT
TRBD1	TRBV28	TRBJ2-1	CASRAVGTGLHEQFF	TGTGCCAGCAGAGCCGTCGGGACAGGGCTCCATGAGCAGTTCTTC